The clone carrying this T cell receptor beta chain was seen only a few times. This entry is derived from a study of blood T cell repertoires in COVID-19. About the research overall: T cells, B-cell-depleted T cells, or PBMCs supplied cDNA or gDNA.

Under the authors' procedure: Nucleated cell number was recorded as an estimate derived from reference gene primer amplification. The repertoire was sequenced with immunoSEQ multiplex PCR; TCRdb's copy has only in-frame clones and lacks some. V, J and clone size were drawn from that table, and D and trimming were deduced from the DNA. The sample lists a few hundred thousand clones, roughly 80% occurring once. The germline V gene has CDR1 LGHDT and CDR2 YNNKEL (reference sequence). CDR3 length: 16 amino acids. The V end was cut by 0 bases, the J end by 0 bases, with 11 bases between. V and J are TRBV3-1 (or the pseudogene TRBV3-2) and TRBJ1-1; tentatively, D is TRBD1 (5 bases). What was sequenced was peripheral blood. This receptor was taken from a woman in her 50s with active or convalescent COVID-19. Here the CDR3 DNA reads TGTGCCAGCAGCCAAGATTGGGGGAGGCTGAACACTGAAGCTTTCTTT. Translated, it gives CASSQDWGRLNTEAFF.